Presented here are 31 T cell receptor beta chains from one specimen sequenced in a study of brain T cells in children with intractable seizures. TCRdb's copy holds only in-frame clones and misses some; the assay was immunoSEQ multiplex PCR. The sample lists roughly 80,000 clones; about 90% were seen once. Material: peripheral blood, obtained at surgery. The origin of the receptors is a girl aged 2-10 years with Rasmussen encephalitis and intractable seizures.

This clone was counted once. The gene calls are TRBV30 and TRBJ2-3, with D perhaps TRBD2 (5 bases). V shed 3 bases and J shed 6 bases, with 22 bases lying between them. Germline CDR1 and CDR2: GTSNPN and SVGIG (reference sequence). There are 16 residues in the CDR3. The CDR3 reads CAWRRRSRFPPDTQYF. DNA for the CDR3: TGTGCCTGGAGGCGGAGGTCGAGGTTCCCCCCCGATACGCAGTATTTT.

The rearrangement links TRBV2 to TRBJ2-1; 8 bases line up with TRBD1. The germline V gene encodes CDR1 SNHLY and CDR2 FYNNEI. Trimming at V came to 6 bases and at J to 6 bases, leaving 10 bases not matched to a gene. CDR3 length: 15 residues. The CDR3 region is CASRADRESFNEQFF. The DNA of the CDR3 is TGTGCCAGCAGGGCGGACAGGGAAAGTTTCAATGAGCAGTTCTTC.

The V call is TRBV12-3 or TRBV12-4, the J call TRBJ2-7, with a tentative D call TRBD1 (6 bases). This CDR3 comprises 12 residues. V was cut by 5 bases and J by 3 bases, with 8 bases left in between. The CDR3 region is CASSRGGYEQYF. The CDR3 region has the DNA TGTGCCAGCAGTCGAGGGGGCTACGAGCAGTACTTC.

The rearrangement links TRBV10-1 to TRBJ2-7; D tentatively fits TRBD1 or TRBD2 (5 bases each). V was trimmed by 0 bases and J by 1 base, leaving 10 bases between them. CDR3 length: 15 amino acids. Germline V gene sequence: CDR1 WNHNN, CDR2 SYGVQD (reference sequence). The CDR3 DNA reads TGCGCCAGCAGTGAGTCGGGGACCCTTTCCTACGAGCAGTACTTC. Its translation is CASSESGTLSYEQYF.

The J gene is TRBJ2-3, the V gene TRBV5-6; D gene ambiguous. Trimming took 0 bases from V and 2 from J, leaving 7 bases between them. CDR3 length: 14 amino acids. Germline V lookup: CDR1 SGHDT, CDR2 YYEEEE. The CDR3 nucleotides read TGTGCCAGCAGCTTGGTGCCGGACACAGATACGCAGTATTTT. It translates to CASSLVPDTDTQYF.

The chain recombines TRBV11-2 with TRBJ1-1, with D perhaps matching TRBD1 (5 bases). V was trimmed by 7 bases and J by 8 bases, leaving 17 bases between them. Per the germline V gene, CDR1 is SGHAT and CDR2 is FQNNGV. The CDR3 covers 13 residues. The CDR3 is CASTSLRRTEAFF. CDR3 coding DNA: TGTGCCAGCACCTCCCTTAGACGGACAGAAGCTTTCTTT.

V usage is TRBV11-2 and J usage is TRBJ2-1; D is unclear. Trimming removed 2 bases from V and 7 bases from J, with 9 bases in between. CDR3 length: 13 residues. Germline assignment: CDR1 SGHAT and CDR2 FQNNGV. CDR3 nucleotides: TGTGCCAGCAGCTTAAACTTAGGTAATGAGCAGTTCTTC. It is translated as CASSLNLGNEQFF.

The table lists this clone with a count of one. The chain links TRBV13 to TRBJ1-2; the D is unclear. V shed 3 bases and J shed 4 bases, with 12 bases lying between them. CDR3 length: 14 residues. Germline V lookup: CDR1 PRHDT, CDR2 FYEKMQ (reference sequence). The CDR3 sequence is CASSFMSGSYGYTF. Here the CDR3 DNA reads TGTGCCAGCAGCTTCATGTCCGGATCCTATGGCTACACCTTC.

The chain uses TRBV2 and TRBJ2-2; no clear D. The CDR3 covers 14 residues. Germline CDR1 and CDR2: SNHLY and FYNNEI. Trimming removed 6 bases at V and 7 bases at J, with 15 bases between. DNA of the CDR3: TGTGCCAGCAGGCTAACGGTCTGGGTCGGGGAGCTGTTTTTT. It translates to CASRLTVWVGELFF.

The chain joins TRBV5-4 to TRBJ2-1; 8 nucleotides agree with TRBD2. V shed 1 base and J 8 bases; nucleotides not matched to a gene: 8. This CDR3 is 15 amino acids long. Per the germline V gene, CDR1 is SGHNT and CDR2 is YYREEE (reference sequence). The CDR3 DNA reads TGTGCCAGCAGCTTGATGGGGACTAGATGGGATGAGCAGTTCTTC. Amino acid sequence: CASSLMGTRWDEQFF. The full variable domain, completed using reference TRBV5-4 and TRBJ2-1, is ETGVTQSPTHLIKTRGQQVTLRCSSQSGHNTVSWYQQALGQGPQFIFQYYREEENGRGNFPPRFSGLQFPNYSSELNVNALELDDSALYLCASSLMGTRWDEQFFGPGTRLTVL.

This rearrangement joins TRBV5-4 to TRBJ1-6, with a possible D match to TRBD1 (5 bases). CDR1 is SGHNT, CDR2 YYREEE, per germline (reference sequence). This CDR3 contains 17 residues. Trimming pared 4 bases from V and 2 bases from J, leaving 16 bases between. The CDR3 loop is CASSGERGRAYNSPLHF. CDR3 nucleotide sequence: TGTGCCAGCAGCGGTGAACGGGGACGGGCCTATAATTCACCCCTCCACTTT.

This rearrangement joins TRBV18 to TRBJ1-1, with no clear D. This CDR3 is 16 amino acids long. The germline V gene has CDR1 KGHSH and CDR2 LQKENI. Trimming left V 3 bases short and J 6 bases short, with 20 bases between. The CDR3 DNA follows: TGTGCCAGCTCACCCCCAGGATTGCTTCCGGAGTCTGAAGCTTTCTTT. Translated, it gives CASSPPGLLPESEAFF.

The rearrangement joins TRBV6-6 to TRBJ1-3; D perhaps matches TRBD1 (6 bases). CDR1 MNHNY and CDR2 SVGAGI come from the germline V gene (reference sequence). CDR3 size: 14 residues. V lost 2 bases to trimming and J lost 2 bases, with 7 bases between them. CDR3 residues: CASSYGGPGNTIYF. The CDR3, as DNA: TGTGCCAGCAGTTACGGGGGGCCTGGAAACACCATATATTTT.

This sequence joins TRBV23-1 and TRBJ2-3; D is unresolved. TRBV23-1 is an ORF, and what it does is uncertain. The length of the CDR3 is 17 residues. Trimming removed 1 base at V and 3 bases at J, with 17 bases between. CDR3 region: CASSQCRKGNTTDTQYF. As DNA, the CDR3 is TGCGCCAGCAGTCAATGTCGGAAAGGGAATACGACAGATACGCAGTATTTT.

This clone was detected a few times. DNA of the CDR3: TGCAGCGTTGCATTTCGGGGGGTCCTGTTTTTT. Translating gives CSVAFRGVLFF. The genes are TRBV29-1 and TRBJ1-4, with D perhaps TRBD1 (5 bases). Germline CDR1 is SQVTM and CDR2 is ANQGSEA. The CDR3 has 11 amino acids. V was cut by 4 bases and J by 14 bases, with 14 bases left in between.

V usage is TRBV28 and J usage is TRBJ1-3, with D possibly matching TRBD1 (5 bases). CDR3 length: 17 amino acids. V lost 8 bases and J lost 2, with 22 bases in between. In germline, CDR1 is MDHEN, CDR2 SYDVKM. CDR3 residues: CASVPGAAFQTGNTIYF. Here the CDR3 DNA reads TGTGCCAGCGTACCTGGGGCCGCTTTCCAGACTGGAAACACCATATATTTT.

The chain recombines TRBV20-1 with TRBJ1-1; D is unclear. CDR3 length: 13 amino acids. Germline CDR1 reads DFQATT; CDR2 reads SNEGSKA (reference sequence). The ends were cut back, 3 bases at V and 0 bases at J, with 8 bases in the middle. The CDR3 here is CSASPGLNTEAFF. CDR3 DNA sequence: TGCAGTGCTAGTCCGGGTCTGAACACTGAAGCTTTCTTT.

The rearrangement joins TRBV7-2 to TRBJ2-7; 9 bases map to TRBD1. The J segment lost 4 bases and the V segment lost 2 bases, leaving 6 bases of the junction unmatched. This CDR3 has 15 amino acids. The V gene's germline CDR1 is SGHTA and CDR2 FQGNSA. This CDR3 reads CASSLFPGQGYEQYF. CDR3 nucleotides: TGTGCCAGCAGCTTATTTCCGGGACAGGGATACGAGCAGTACTTC.

This chain uses TRBV6-4 with TRBJ2-2; D possibly corresponds to TRBD2 (6 bases). This CDR3 is built from 14 residues. Trimming took 0 bases from V and 6 from J, leaving 8 bases between them. Germline V gives CDR1 MRHNA, CDR2 SNTAGT. The DNA of the CDR3 is TGTGCCAGCAGTGACTCACTAGCCGCCGGGGAGCTGTTTTTT. This translates into CASSDSLAAGELFF.

The CDR3 DNA follows: TGTGCCAGCCGACGGACCCATTCGGACACCGGGGAGCTGTTTTTT. This translates into CASRRTHSDTGELFF. The rearrangement joins TRBV5-4 to TRBJ2-2; D not certain. CDR1 is SGHNT, CDR2 YYREEE, per germline (reference sequence). V gave up 7 bases and J gave up 3 bases, with 16 bases separating them. The CDR3 totals 15 residues.

The chain employs TRBV7-9 and TRBJ2-5; possible D gene TRBD1, 6 bases. The length of the CDR3 is 13 residues. Germline CDR1 and CDR2: SEHNR and FQNEAQ (reference sequence). V was trimmed by 5 bases and J by 2 bases, leaving 9 bases between them. This chain's CDR3 is CASSPRGQETQYF. CDR3 coding DNA: TGTGCCAGCAGCCCCAGGGGACAAGAGACCCAGTACTTC.

V is TRBV6-5 and J is TRBJ1-1, with 8 bases identical to TRBD1. This CDR3 contains 11 residues. With V trimmed by 6 bases and J by 11 bases, 5 bases remained unmatched. Germline values: CDR1 MNHEY, CDR2 SVGAGI. DNA of the CDR3: TGTGCCAGCAGGGGCAGGGGGCCGGCTTTCTTT. Protein sequence: CASRGRGPAFF.

The rearrangement joins TRBV30 to TRBJ2-7, with TRBD1 matching 11 bases. The CDR3 loop spans 15 amino acids. Trimming at V came to 1 base and at J to 3 bases, leaving 5 bases not matched to a gene. CDR1 and CDR2 from the germline V gene are GTSNPN and SVGIG (reference sequence). The CDR3 bases are TGTGCCTGGAGTGGGGCCGGGACAGGGGGCTACGAGCAGTACTTC. It translates to CAWSGAGTGGYEQYF.

The J gene is TRBJ1-5, the V gene TRBV6-5; 8 nucleotides match TRBD1. Trimming cost V 6 bases and J 0 bases; bases outside gene matches: 4. CDR3 length equals 15 residues. Germline-derived CDR1 and CDR2 are MNHEY and SVGAGI. The CDR3 coding sequence is TGTGCCAGCAGCAAGGACAGGGCTAGCAATCAGCCCCAGCATTTT. The encoded protein is CASSKDRASNQPQHF.

This rearrangement joins TRBV16 to TRBJ1-6; D unclear. In germline, CDR1 is KGHSY, CDR2 FQNENV. V was shortened by 0 bases and J by 7 bases, with 10 bases between the two germline ends. CDR3 length: 15 residues. The CDR3: CASSQSRHRNSPLHF. CDR3 DNA sequence: TGTGCCAGCAGCCAATCGAGGCATAGGAATTCACCCCTCCACTTT.

The rearrangement uses TRBV27 and TRBJ1-5; the D gene is possibly TRBD1 (5 bases). Germline loops: CDR1 MNHEY, CDR2 SMNVEV (reference sequence). Trimming left V 5 bases short and J 9 bases short, with 14 bases between. The CDR3 loop spans 13 amino acids. CDR3 nucleotide sequence: TGTGCCAGCAGTGACAGCCTAGATCCGCCCCAGCATTTT. Translation gives CASSDSLDPPQHF.

This chain joins TRBV7-9 and TRBJ2-2, with D perhaps TRBD1 (6 bases). Looked up from germline, CDR1 is SEHNR and CDR2 is FQNEAQ (reference sequence). Deletions cut 4 bases from V and 2 bases from J, with 8 bases between. The CDR3 spans 14 residues. In DNA form, the CDR3 reads TGTGCCAGCAGCTCCGGGACAAACACCGGGGAGCTGTTTTTT. Translation gives CASSSGTNTGELFF.

This chain links TRBV5-4 with TRBJ2-2; D may be TRBD2 (5 bases). The V gene lost 0 bases and the J gene lost 6 bases, with 12 bases spanning the gap. This CDR3 is built from 15 residues. The V gene's germline CDR1 is SGHNT and CDR2 YYREEE (reference sequence). In DNA, the CDR3 is TGTGCCAGCAGCTTGGAGGGTTTGGGAGCCGGGGAGCTGTTTTTT. It is translated as CASSLEGLGAGELFF.

This chain uses TRBV11-1 with TRBJ2-1; D may be TRBD1 (5 bases). With 8 bases removed from V and 4 bases from J, the gap between germline ends came to 18 bases. Germline loops: CDR1 SGHAT, CDR2 FQDESV (reference sequence). The CDR3 consists of 15 residues. The CDR3 is CASGRAGPKYNEQFF. DNA for the CDR3: TGTGCCAGCGGCAGAGCAGGGCCTAAATACAATGAGCAGTTCTTC.

The V call is TRBV29-1, the J call TRBJ1-2; D may be TRBD1 (5 bases). V was clipped by 1 base and J by 6 bases, with 9 bases between them. This CDR3 spans 12 amino acids. Germline assignment: CDR1 SQVTM and CDR2 ANQGSEA. DNA of the CDR3: TGCAGCGTTGAAGGGCAGGGAGATGGCTACACCTTC. Translating it yields CSVEGQGDGYTF.

This clone has a handful of counts. The genes are TRBV3-1 (or the pseudogene TRBV3-2) and TRBJ1-5, with D unclear. Germline V gene sequence: CDR1 LGHDT, CDR2 YNNKEL (reference sequence). The V end lost 4 bases, the J end lost 7 bases, and 17 bases lay between the germline ends. This CDR3 is built from 15 residues. The CDR3, as DNA: TGTGCCAGCAGCCGAGGATTGCGGCTTTCGCAGCCCCAGCATTTT. This encodes CASSRGLRLSQPQHF.